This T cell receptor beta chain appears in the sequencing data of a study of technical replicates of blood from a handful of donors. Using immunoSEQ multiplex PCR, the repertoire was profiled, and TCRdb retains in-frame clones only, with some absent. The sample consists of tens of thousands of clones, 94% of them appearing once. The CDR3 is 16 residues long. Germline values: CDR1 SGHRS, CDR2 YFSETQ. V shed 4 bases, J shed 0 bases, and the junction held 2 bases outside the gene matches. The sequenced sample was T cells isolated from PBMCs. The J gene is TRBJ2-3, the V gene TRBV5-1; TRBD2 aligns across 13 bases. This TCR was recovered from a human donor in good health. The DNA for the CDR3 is TGCGCCAGCAGCCCGGGACTAGCGGGAAGCACAGATACGCAGTATTTT. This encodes CASSPGLAGSTDTQYF.